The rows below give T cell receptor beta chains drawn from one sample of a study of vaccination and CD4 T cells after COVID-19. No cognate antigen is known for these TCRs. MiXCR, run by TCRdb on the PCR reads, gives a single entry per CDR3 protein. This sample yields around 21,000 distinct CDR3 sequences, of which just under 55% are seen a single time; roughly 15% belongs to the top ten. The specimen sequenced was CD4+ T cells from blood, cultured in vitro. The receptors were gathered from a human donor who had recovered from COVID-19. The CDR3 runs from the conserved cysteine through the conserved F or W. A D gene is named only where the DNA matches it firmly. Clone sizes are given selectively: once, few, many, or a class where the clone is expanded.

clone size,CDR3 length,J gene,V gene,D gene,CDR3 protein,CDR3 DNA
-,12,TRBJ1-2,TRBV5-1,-,CASSSVRDGYTF,TGCGCCAGCAGCTCCGTCCGAGATGGCTACACCTTC
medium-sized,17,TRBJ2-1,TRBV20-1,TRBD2,CSARGTSGRGYYNEQFF,TGCAGTGCTAGAGGGACTAGCGGGAGAGGGTACTACAATGAGCAGTTCTTC
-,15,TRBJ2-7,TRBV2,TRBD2,CASSSLAGGPYEQYF,TGTGCCAGCAGTTCACTAGCGGGAGGGCCCTACGAGCAGTACTTC
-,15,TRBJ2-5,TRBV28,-,CASRSGGTQKETQYF,TGTGCCAGCAGAAGTGGAGGGACACAAAAAGAGACCCAGTACTTC
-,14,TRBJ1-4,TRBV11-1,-,CASSLQATNEKLFF,TGTGCCAGCAGCTTACAAGCAACTAATGAAAAACTGTTTTTT
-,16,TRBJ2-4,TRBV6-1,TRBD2,CASSEAPTGGLNIQYF,TGTGCCAGCAGTGAAGCTCCTACGGGGGGTCTAAACATTCAGTACTTC
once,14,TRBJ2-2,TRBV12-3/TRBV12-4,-,CASSLGLITGELFF,TGTGCCAGCAGTTTGGGACTGATCACCGGGGAGCTGTTTTTT
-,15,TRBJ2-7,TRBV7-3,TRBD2,CASSLWVGGMYEQYF,TGTGCCAGCAGCTTATGGGTCGGGGGGATGTACGAGCAGTACTTC
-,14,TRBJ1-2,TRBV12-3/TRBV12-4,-,CASSDKDSFYGYTF,TGTGCCAGCAGTGACAAGGACAGCTTCTATGGCTACACCTTC
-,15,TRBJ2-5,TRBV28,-,CASSFFQGRQETQYF,TGTGCCAGCAGTTTCTTCCAGGGACGACAAGAGACCCAGTACTTC
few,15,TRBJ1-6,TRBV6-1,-,CASSPAGVYNSPLHF,TGTGCCAGCAGTCCCGCGGGGGTATATAATTCACCCCTCCACTTT
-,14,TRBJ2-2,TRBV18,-,CASSRTDETGELFF,TGTGCCAGCTCACGGACGGATGAGACCGGGGAGCTGTTTTTT
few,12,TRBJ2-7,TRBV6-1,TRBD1,CASNRGRDEQYF,TGTGCCAGCAACAGGGGAAGGGACGAGCAGTACTTC
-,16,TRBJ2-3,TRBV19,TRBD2,CASSSRTSGYTDTQYF,TGTGCCAGTAGTTCTCGGACTAGCGGATACACAGATACGCAGTATTTT
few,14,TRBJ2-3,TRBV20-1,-,CSASSEWGTDTQYF,TGCAGTGCTTCAAGCGAGTGGGGCACAGATACGCAGTATTTT
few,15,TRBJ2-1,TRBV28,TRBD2,CASSLGGTGNNEQFF,TGTGCCAGCAGTTTGGGGGGGACGGGGAACAATGAGCAGTTCTTC
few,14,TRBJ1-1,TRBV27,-,CASSLLPGNTEAFF,TGTGCCAGCAGTTTATTGCCAGGGAACACTGAAGCTTTCTTT
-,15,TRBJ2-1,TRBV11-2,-,CASSHPTGRINEQFF,TGTGCCAGCAGCCACCCGACAGGAAGAATAAATGAGCAGTTCTTC
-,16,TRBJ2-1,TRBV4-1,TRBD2,CASSQRTSGSYNEQFF,TGCGCCAGCAGCCAACGGACTAGCGGATCCTACAACGAGCAGTTCTTC
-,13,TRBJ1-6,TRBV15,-,CATSRSGDSPLHF,TGTGCCACCAGCAGGTCAGGGGATTCACCCCTCCACTTT
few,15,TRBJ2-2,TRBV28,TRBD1,CASGTGAANTGELFF,TGTGCCAGCGGGACAGGAGCTGCGAACACCGGGGAGCTGTTTTTT
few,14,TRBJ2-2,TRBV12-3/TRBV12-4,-,CASRPNKNTGELFF,TGTGCCAGCAGACCTAACAAGAACACCGGGGAGCTGTTTTTT
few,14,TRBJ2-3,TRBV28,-,CASSWLGEADTQYF,TGTGCCAGCAGTTGGTTAGGGGAGGCAGATACGCAGTATTTT
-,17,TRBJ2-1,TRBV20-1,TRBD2,CSARGSAPGLAGVEQFF,TGCAGTGCTAGAGGCTCAGCACCGGGACTAGCGGGAGTAGAGCAGTTCTTC
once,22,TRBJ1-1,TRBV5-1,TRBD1,CASSLKGQGGLQASRRNTEAFF,TGCGCCAGCAGCTTGAAGGGACAGGGAGGGTTGCAGGCGTCACGGAGAAACACTGAAGCTTTCTTT
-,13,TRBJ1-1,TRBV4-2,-,CASSQEGRSEAFF,TGTGCCAGCAGCCAAGAGGGGAGGTCTGAAGCTTTCTTT
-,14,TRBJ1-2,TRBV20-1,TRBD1,CSARIALGQYGYTF,TGCAGTGCTAGAATAGCCCTGGGACAGTATGGCTACACCTTC
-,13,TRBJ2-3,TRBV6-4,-,CASSDSETDTQYF,TGTGCCAGCAGTGACTCGGAGACAGATACGCAGTATTTT
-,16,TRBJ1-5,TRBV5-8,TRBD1,CASSFTGGSSNQPQHF,TGTGCCAGCAGCTTTACAGGGGGCTCAAGCAATCAGCCCCAGCATTTT
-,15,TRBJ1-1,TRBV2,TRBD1,CASSDETGKLVEAFF,TGTGCCAGCAGTGATGAGACAGGGAAGTTGGTTGAAGCTTTCTTT
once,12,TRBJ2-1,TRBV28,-,CASSTTYNEQFF,TGTGCCAGCAGTACCACCTACAATGAGCAGTTCTTC
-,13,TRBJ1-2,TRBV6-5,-,CASSYRDKRGYTF,TGTGCCAGCAGTTACCGGGACAAAAGAGGCTACACCTTC
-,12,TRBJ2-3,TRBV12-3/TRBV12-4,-,CASSLRGDTQYF,TGTGCCAGCAGTTTGAGGGGTGATACGCAGTATTTT
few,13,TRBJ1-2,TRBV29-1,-,CSVQTGRNYGYTF,TGCAGCGTCCAGACAGGCCGAAACTATGGCTACACCTTC
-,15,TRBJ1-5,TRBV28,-,CASSPTVSSNQPQHF,TGTGCCAGCAGTCCGACCGTGTCTAGCAATCAGCCCCAGCATTTT
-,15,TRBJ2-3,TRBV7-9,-,CASSLGGYSNQPQYF,TGTGCCAGCAGCTTGGGGGGCTATAGCAATCAGCCCCAGTATTTT
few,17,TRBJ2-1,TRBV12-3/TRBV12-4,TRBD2,CASSFILAGGNNNEQFF,TGTGCCAGCAGCTTTATACTAGCGGGAGGGAACAACAATGAGCAGTTCTTC
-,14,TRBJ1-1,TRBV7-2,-,CASGDRTARHNAFF,TGTGCCAGCGGCGATAGGACGGCCCGGCACAACGCTTTCTTT
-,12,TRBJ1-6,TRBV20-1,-,CSARGGNSPLHF,TGCAGTGCTCGGGGGGGAAATTCACCCCTCCACTTT
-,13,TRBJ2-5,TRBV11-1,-,CASSSRGQETQYF,TGTGCCAGCAGCTCCCGGGGGCAAGAGACCCAGTACTTC
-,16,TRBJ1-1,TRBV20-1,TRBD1,CSARGDRVWSNTEAFF,TGCAGTGCTAGAGGGGACAGGGTTTGGTCGAACACTGAAGCTTTCTTT
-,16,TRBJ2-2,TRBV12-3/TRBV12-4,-,CASSPLSLLGTGELFF,TGTGCCAGCAGTCCTCTCTCTTTGCTCGGCACCGGGGAGCTGTTTTTT
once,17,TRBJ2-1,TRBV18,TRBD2,CASSPPIAGGAYNEQFF,TGTGCCAGCTCACCACCTATAGCGGGGGGGGCCTACAATGAGCAGTTCTTC
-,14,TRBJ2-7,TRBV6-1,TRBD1,CASSKQGGGYEQYF,TGTGCCAGCAGTAAACAGGGGGGTGGCTACGAGCAGTACTTC